Listed below are T cell receptor beta chains from one sample, sequenced in a study of cytomegalovirus exposure and HLA in healthy donors. The method was immunoSEQ multiplex PCR; TCRdb's version includes in-frame clones alone and lacks a portion of them. This sample has 140,000 or so clones, with 84% found just once. Material: PBMCs. Receptors originate from a boy aged 2 to 10 in good health and CMV-seronegative. Both conserved end residues are part of each CDR3. D genes are given only for firm matches. Some rows have no size entry. The others give once, few or many, or a class for an expanded clone.

TRBD1	TRBJ2-2	.	TRBV25-1	CASTPSGQGSTGELFF	TGTGCCAGCACCCCCTCGGGACAGGGTTCCACCGGGGAGCTGTTTTTT
.	TRBJ2-1	.	TRBV4-3	CASSQVGEAEQFF	TGCGCCAGCAGCCAAGTCGGGGAAGCTGAGCAGTTCTTC
.	TRBJ1-1	.	TRBV6-6	CASSYKWETEAFF	TGTGCCAGCAGTTACAAGTGGGAGACTGAAGCTTTCTTT
.	TRBJ2-1	.	TRBV5-4	CASSLDRVNNEQFF	TGTGCCAGCAGCTTGGACAGGGTTAACAATGAGCAGTTCTTC
TRBD2	TRBJ2-4	.	TRBV14	CASSQVLAGGPGQNIQYF	TGTGCCAGCAGCCAAGTCCTAGCGGGGGGCCCGGGCCAAAACATTCAGTACTTC
TRBD2	TRBJ2-5	.	TRBV6-5	CASSRRTSFFETQYF	TGTGCCAGCAGCCGCCGGACTAGTTTCTTTGAGACCCAGTACTTC
.	TRBJ2-1	.	TRBV27	CASSYGGGLWGEQFF	TGTGCCAGCAGTTACGGGGGAGGATTATGGGGCGAGCAGTTCTTC
TRBD1	TRBJ2-7	.	TRBV7-9	CASSRSTGGYHEQSF	TGTGCCAGCAGCCGGAGTACAGGGGGCTACCACGAGCAGTCCTTC
TRBD1	TRBJ1-2	.	TRBV7-9	CASSSTGTGGFRLDGYTF	TGTGCCAGCAGCTCTACCGGGACAGGGGGCTTTCGTCTGGATGGCTACACCTTC
.	TRBJ2-7	.	TRBV18	CASSPSAGAFYEQYF	TGTGCCAGCTCACCCAGCGCAGGGGCTTTCTACGAGCAGTACTTC
TRBD1	TRBJ2-7	.	TRBV6-6	CASSTGQGPSYEQYF	TGTGCCAGCAGTACCGGACAGGGCCCCTCCTACGAGCAGTACTTC
TRBD1	TRBJ2-7	.	TRBV5-1	CASSLGLRTGDDYEQYF	TGCGCCAGCAGCTTGGGGCTTCGGACAGGGGATGACTACGAGCAGTACTTC
TRBD1	TRBJ2-7	.	TRBV12-5	CASGLVPIWGQGSYEQYF	TGTGCTAGTGGTTTGGTCCCTATTTGGGGACAGGGTTCCTACGAGCAGTACTTC
.	TRBJ2-2	.	TRBV7-9	CASSRPLLERNTGELFF	TGTGCCAGCAGCCGACCTTTACTAGAACGGAACACCGGGGAGCTGTTTTTT
.	TRBJ2-2	.	TRBV10-3	CAIRGEGDDTGELFF	TGTGCCATCAGGGGAGAGGGAGACGATACCGGGGAGCTGTTTTTT
TRBD1	TRBJ2-7	.	TRBV6-1	CASSELPGQGIMEQYF	TGTGCCAGCAGTGAACTACCGGGACAGGGGATTATGGAGCAGTACTTC
TRBD1	TRBJ2-7	.	TRBV28	CASRGQGNEQYF	TGTGCCAGCAGGGGACAGGGGAACGAGCAGTACTTC
.	TRBJ2-3	.	TRBV25-1	CASSGLASTDTQYF	TGTGCCAGCAGTGGGCTAGCCTCTACAGATACGCAGTATTTT
.	TRBJ1-1	.	TRBV5-1	CASSSDGATNTEAFF	TGCGCCAGCAGCTCCGATGGAGCTACGAACACTGAAGCTTTCTTT
.	TRBJ1-2	once	TRBV9	CASSPRSWLRGNGYTF	TGTGCCAGCAGCCCCCGGAGTTGGCTCCGAGGAAATGGCTACACCTTC
TRBD1	TRBJ2-1	.	TRBV5-1	CASSLGDRGNNEQFF	TGCGCCAGCAGCTTGGGGGACAGGGGGAACAATGAGCAGTTCTTC
.	TRBJ2-7	once	TRBV13	CASSPSGLTYEQYF	TGTGCCAGCAGCCCCTCGGGTCTTACCTACGAGCAGTACTTC
TRBD2	TRBJ2-5	.	TRBV9	CASSVGDKAGVRSLETQYF	TGTGCCAGCAGCGTGGGAGATAAAGCGGGAGTAAGGTCGCTAGAGACCCAGTACTTC
.	TRBJ2-3	once	TRBV2	CASSEGAGRSTDTQYF	TGTGCCAGCAGTGAAGGGGCAGGGCGCAGCACAGATACGCAGTATTTT
TRBD2	TRBJ2-7	.	TRBV6-1	CASSALADAYEQYF	TGTGCCAGCAGTGCTCTAGCGGATGCCTACGAGCAGTACTTC
TRBD2	TRBJ2-3	.	TRBV10-2	CASTATAGEGTDTQYF	TGCGCCAGCACAGCTACAGCGGGGGAGGGCACAGATACGCAGTATTTT
TRBD1	TRBJ1-5	.	TRBV6-6	CASSTGVPQPQHF	TGTGCCAGCAGCACAGGGGTGCCCCAGCCCCAGCATTTT
TRBD1	TRBJ1-4	.	TRBV5-4	CASSPTGMSEKLFF	TGTGCCAGCAGCCCGACAGGGATGAGCGAAAAACTGTTTTTT
TRBD2	TRBJ2-1	.	TRBV7-9	CASSRRLAGGVFSYNEQFF	TGTGCCAGCAGCCGTCGACTAGCGGGAGGTGTATTTAGTTACAATGAGCAGTTCTTC
TRBD2	TRBJ2-7	.	TRBV5-5	CASSFGLAASYEQYF	TGTGCCAGCAGCTTCGGACTAGCGGCCTCCTACGAGCAGTACTTC
TRBD2	TRBJ2-7	.	TRBV29-1	CSVSPSGRIEQYF	TGCAGCGTTAGTCCTAGCGGGAGGATTGAGCAGTACTTC
.	TRBJ2-7	.	TRBV28	CASSSIPPYEQYF	TGTGCCAGCAGTAGCATTCCCCCCTACGAGCAGTACTTC
.	TRBJ2-7	few	TRBV5-1	CASSPGGPYEQYF	TGCGCCAGCAGCCCCGGGGGACCCTACGAGCAGTACTTC
.	TRBJ2-1	.	TRBV5-4	CASSSPKTNNEQFF	TGTGCCAGCAGCTCCCCAAAAACAAACAATGAGCAGTTCTTC
TRBD1	TRBJ2-1	.	TRBV6-5	CASSYHRDSEQFF	TGTGCCAGCAGTTACCACAGGGACAGTGAGCAGTTCTTC
.	TRBJ1-1	.	TRBV6-6	CASSYSRAENTEAFF	TGTGCCAGCAGTTACTCGAGGGCAGAAAACACTGAAGCTTTCTTT
.	TRBJ1-2	.	TRBV9	CASSVDVGLYYGYTF	TGTGCCAGCAGCGTAGATGTGGGGCTGTACTATGGCTACACCTTC